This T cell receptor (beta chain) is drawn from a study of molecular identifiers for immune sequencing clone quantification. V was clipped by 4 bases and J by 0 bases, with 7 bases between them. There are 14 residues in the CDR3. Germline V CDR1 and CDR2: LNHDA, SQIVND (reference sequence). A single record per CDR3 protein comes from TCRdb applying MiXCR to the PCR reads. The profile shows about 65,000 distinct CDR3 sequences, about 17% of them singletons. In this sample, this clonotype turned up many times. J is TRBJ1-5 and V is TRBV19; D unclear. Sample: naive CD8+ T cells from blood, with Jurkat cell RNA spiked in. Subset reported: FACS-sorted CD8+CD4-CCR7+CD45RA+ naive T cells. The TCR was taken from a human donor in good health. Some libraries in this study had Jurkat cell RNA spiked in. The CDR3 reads CASSKGYSNQPQHF. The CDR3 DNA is TGTGCCAGTAGTAAGGGTTATAGCAATCAGCCCCAGCATTTT.